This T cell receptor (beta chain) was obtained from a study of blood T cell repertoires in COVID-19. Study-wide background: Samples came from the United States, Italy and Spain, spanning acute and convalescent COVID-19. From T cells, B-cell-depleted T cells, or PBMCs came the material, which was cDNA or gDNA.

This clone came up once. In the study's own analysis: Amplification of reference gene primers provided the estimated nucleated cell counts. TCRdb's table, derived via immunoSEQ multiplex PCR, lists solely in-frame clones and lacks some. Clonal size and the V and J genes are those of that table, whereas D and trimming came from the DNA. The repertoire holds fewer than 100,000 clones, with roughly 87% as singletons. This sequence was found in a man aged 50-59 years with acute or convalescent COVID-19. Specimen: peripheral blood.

The CDR3 loop is CASSQKGGTGSIGEQFF. The CDR3 bases are TGTGCCAGCAGCCAAAAAGGAGGGACAGGGAGTATAGGTGAGCAGTTCTTC. The chain recombines TRBV4-2 with TRBJ2-1; TRBD1 aligns across 9 bases. Germline V lookup: CDR1 LGHNA, CDR2 YNFKEQ. V shed 2 bases, J shed 9 bases, and the junction held 14 bases outside the gene matches. CDR3 length equals 17 residues.